This entry lists 28 T cell receptor beta chains sequenced from one sample in a study of T-cell reconstitution after alpha-beta-depleted transplantation in children. The TCRbeta library incorporated unique molecular identifiers. TCRdb reprocessed the PCR reads via MiXCR and lists one record per CDR3 protein. The table shows hundreds of thousands of distinct CDR3 sequences, with about 17% occurring only once. Here the sequenced sample was PBMCs from the stem cell graft donor, taken from the stem cell graft. Source of these receptors: a human donor who donated a stem cell graft to a child with acute lymphoblastic leukemia.

The V and J genes are TRBV5-1 and TRBJ2-2; no firm D call. In germline, CDR1 is SGHRS, CDR2 YFSETQ. The CDR3 is 15 amino acids. Trimming cost V 3 bases and J 4 bases, with 13 bases left between them. CDR3 amino acids: CASSSGDLSTGELFF. The CDR3 nucleotides read TGCGCCAGCAGCTCGGGTGACCTCTCCACCGGGGAGCTGTTTTTT.

This clonotype was seen only a few times. The chain combines TRBV2 with TRBJ1-3; TRBD1 matches at 7 bases. Germline lookup yields CDR1 SNHLY and CDR2 FYNNEI. V shed 6 bases, J shed 0 bases, and the junction held 11 bases outside the gene matches. The CDR3 spans 17 residues. The DNA for the CDR3 is TGTGCCAGCAGCCCCAGGGGGGGTGAATTCTCTGGAAACACCATATATTTT. Its translation is CASSPRGGEFSGNTIYF.

The chain carries TRBV14 and TRBJ2-7; 9 nucleotides match TRBD1. The CDR3 has 15 residues. Germline values: CDR1 SGHDN, CDR2 FVKESK. Germline trimming cut 0 bases from V and 1 base from J; bases unmatched to any gene: 1. CDR3 sequence (DNA): TGTGCCAGCAGCCAAGAAGGGACAGGGTCCTACGAGCAGTACTTC. As protein: CASSQEGTGSYEQYF.

This clonotype was detected only a few times. J is TRBJ2-3 and V is TRBV5-1; D might be TRBD2 (5 bases). The CDR3 is 15 residues long. V was trimmed by 2 bases and J by 4 bases, leaving 14 bases between them. Per the germline V gene, CDR1 is SGHRS and CDR2 is YFSETQ. The CDR3 region has the DNA TGCGCCAGCAGCTTCCGACAAGCGAGGGCAGATACGCAGTATTTT. Encoded protein: CASSFRQARADTQYF.

V gene TRBV20-1 combines with J gene TRBJ2-3; D might be TRBD1 (5 bases). V was pared by 0 bases and J by 2 bases, with 6 bases between. Germline CDR1 and CDR2: DFQATT and SNEGSKA (reference sequence). CDR3 length: 13 amino acids. As DNA, the CDR3 is TGCAGTGCTAGAGATGGGGCCACAGATACGCAGTATTTT. Translation: CSARDGATDTQYF.

This clonotype has just a few counts. The chain has TRBV11-2 and TRBJ2-4, with D perhaps matching TRBD1 or TRBD2 (5 bases each). The length of the CDR3 is 16 residues. Germline loops: CDR1 SGHAT, CDR2 FQNNGV. The V end was cut by 5 bases, the J end by 0 bases, with 14 bases between. CDR3 coding DNA: TGTGCCAGCAGCCACCTGAGGGGAATAGCCAAAAACATTCAGTACTTC. This encodes CASSHLRGIAKNIQYF.

The rearrangement joins TRBV29-1 to TRBJ1-1; maybe TRBD1 (5 bases). The germline CDR1 and CDR2 sequences are SQVTM and ANQGSEA. This CDR3 has 15 amino acids. With 4 bases removed from V and 6 bases from J, the gap between germline ends came to 21 bases. The CDR3 DNA is TGCAGCGTTGGGGGGTCCCCGGGGAGTAAGCCTGAAGCTTTCTTT. Translation: CSVGGSPGSKPEAFF.

This clonotype was seen a few times. The chain has TRBV20-1 and TRBJ1-1; 9 nucleotides align to TRBD1. Germline V gives CDR1 DFQATT, CDR2 SNEGSKA (reference sequence). The J segment lost 0 bases and the V segment lost 0 bases, leaving 11 bases of the junction unmatched. The CDR3 runs to 18 residues. In DNA, the CDR3 is TGCAGTGCTAGAGATTCAGGGCGGGGACAGGGATTGAACACTGAAGCTTTCTTT. Its translation: CSARDSGRGQGLNTEAFF.

The sample holds a few counts of this clonotype. This sequence joins TRBV6-2 or TRBV6-3 and TRBJ2-7; D tentatively reads TRBD1 or TRBD2 (5 bases each). Germline values: CDR1 MNHEY, CDR2 SVGEGT. CDR3 size: 15 residues. V lost 3 bases and J lost 3, with 15 bases in between. CDR3 loop: CASSYWGNGDYEQYF. The CDR3 DNA follows: TGTGCCAGCAGTTATTGGGGGAATGGGGACTACGAGCAGTACTTC.

The chain employs TRBV6-5 and TRBJ1-6; 7 nucleotides agree with TRBD1. The CDR3 spans 16 residues. The germline V gene has CDR1 MNHEY and CDR2 SVGAGI. The V and J ends lost 0 bases and 5 bases, in that order; junction bases with no gene match: 4. The chain's CDR3 is CASSYSSGGNNSPLHF. The DNA for the CDR3 is TGTGCCAGCAGTTACTCTTCAGGGGGAAATAATTCACCCCTCCACTTT.

The table lists this clonotype with a few counts. The chain links TRBV10-3 to TRBJ2-1; D is unclear. CDR1 is ENHRY and CDR2 is SYGVKD in the germline V gene. The CDR3 loop spans 14 amino acids. V lost 5 bases and J lost 8, with 16 bases in between. CDR3 DNA sequence: TGTGCCATCAGTACGGTCTTAAGGCCAGATGAGCAGTTCTTC. Its translation is CAISTVLRPDEQFF.

The rearrangement uses TRBV5-1 and TRBJ1-1; 11 nucleotides align to TRBD1. V was clipped by 0 bases and J by 1 base; unmatched bases: 11. Germline V gene data show CDR1 as SGHRS and CDR2 as YFSETQ. The CDR3 consists of 19 residues. The chain's CDR3 is CASSLGVGGQGVPNTEAFF. The CDR3 nucleotides are TGCGCCAGCAGCTTGGGGGTCGGGGGACAGGGGGTCCCGAACACTGAAGCTTTCTTT. Variable domain in full (rest from reference TRBV5-1 and TRBJ1-1): KAGVTQTPRYLIKTRGQQVTLSCSPISGHRSVSWYQQTPGQGLQFLFEYFSETQRNKGNFPGRFSGRQFSNSRSEMNVSTLELGDSALYLCASSLGVGGQGVPNTEAFFGQGTRLTVV.

For this clonotype: A much larger clonotype is one base distant, so this may be a read error. This chain connects TRBV5-1 to TRBJ2-2; 10 bases are a match to TRBD2. Trimming cost V 0 bases and J 7 bases; bases outside gene matches: 6. Germline V lookup: CDR1 SGHRS, CDR2 YFSETQ. The CDR3 loop spans 16 amino acids. CDR3 region: CASSLALAGAGGELFF. The DNA of the CDR3 is TGCGCCAGCAGCTTGGCTCTAGCGGGAGCGGGCGGGGAGCTGTTTTTT.

The sample holds a few counts of this clonotype. The V call is TRBV7-9, the J call TRBJ2-1; TRBD2 might be the D (5 bases). Germline CDR1 reads SEHNR; CDR2 reads FQNEAQ (reference sequence). The CDR3 covers 12 residues. Deletions cut 5 bases from V and 8 bases from J, with 10 bases between. In DNA, the CDR3 is TGTGCCAGCAGCGCCTTCGGGGATGAGCAGTTCTTC. It yields the protein CASSAFGDEQFF.

This chain joins TRBV6-4 and TRBJ2-1; 12 bases map to TRBD2. Germline assignment: CDR1 MRHNA and CDR2 SNTAGT. The V segment lost 6 bases and the J segment 10 bases; nucleotides outside the gene matches: 10. The CDR3 loop spans 15 amino acids. CDR3 region: CASSVLAGGPREQFF. Written as DNA, the CDR3 is TGTGCCAGCAGCGTTCTAGCGGGAGGGCCACGAGAGCAGTTCTTC.

This clonotype has just a few counts. The chain carries TRBV6-4 and TRBJ2-3; 8 bases agree with TRBD2. Germline CDR1 reads MRHNA; CDR2 reads SNTAGT. J was trimmed by 4 bases and V by 5 bases; bases with no gene match: 2. This CDR3 has 13 residues. The CDR3 region is CASSSGSSDTQYF. The CDR3 DNA sequence: TGTGCCAGCAGTAGCGGGAGTTCAGATACGCAGTATTTT.

The rearrangement uses TRBV9 and TRBJ1-5, with D tentatively TRBD1 (5 bases). The germline CDR1 and CDR2 sequences are SGDLS and YYNGEE. This CDR3 spans 17 amino acids. Between the trimmed V and J ends, which lost 0 bases and 1 base, there was a span of 14 bases. The CDR3 nucleotides read TGTGCCAGCAGCGTAGGGGGGGGGACCTGGAGCAATCAGCCCCAGCATTTT. Protein sequence: CASSVGGGTWSNQPQHF. Together with reference TRBV9 and TRBJ1-5, the CDR3 gives the full variable domain: DSGVTQTPKHLITATGQRVTLRCSPRSGDLSVYWYQQSLDQGLQFLIQYYNGEERAKGNILERFSAQQFPDLHSELNLSSLELGDSALYFCASSVGGGTWSNQPQHFGDGTRLSIL.

V usage is TRBV29-1 and J usage is TRBJ1-1; 9 bases fit TRBD1. Germline V gene data show CDR1 as SQVTM and CDR2 as ANQGSEA. With 1 base clipped from V and 3 bases from J, the junction kept 6 bases outside the gene matches. The CDR3 covers 15 residues. The CDR3 loop reads CSVEGQGGIDTEAFF. CDR3 DNA: TGCAGCGTTGAAGGACAGGGGGGGATAGACACTGAAGCTTTCTTT.

The count of this clonotype is one. V is TRBV27 and J is TRBJ1-2; a weak D match, TRBD1 (6 bases). With 0 bases removed from V and 6 bases from J, the gap between germline ends came to 20 bases. CDR3 length: 17 residues. Germline V gene data show CDR1 as MNHEY and CDR2 as SMNVEV (reference sequence). The CDR3: CASSLSSWGAPKNGYTF. CDR3 bases: TGTGCCAGCAGTTTATCGAGTTGGGGGGCCCCTAAGAATGGCTACACCTTC.

This chain links TRBV10-3 with TRBJ1-5, with 10 bases that match TRBD1. Germline assignment: CDR1 ENHRY and CDR2 SYGVKD. The CDR3 covers 15 residues. Trimming at V came to 2 bases and at J to 6 bases, leaving 4 bases not matched to a gene. CDR3 amino acids: CAISERQGAGQPQHF. The CDR3 DNA reads as TGTGCCATCAGTGAGAGACAGGGGGCAGGTCAGCCCCAGCATTTT.

This rearrangement joins TRBV5-6 to TRBJ2-7, with 7 bases that match TRBD1. V lost 0 bases to trimming and J lost 0 bases; unmatched junction nucleotides: 6. The germline CDR1 and CDR2 sequences are SGHDT and YYEEEE. The CDR3 is 16 residues long. DNA of the CDR3: TGTGCCAGCAGCTTGGAGGGACAGCCTATCTCCTACGAGCAGTACTTC. Amino acids: CASSLEGQPISYEQYF.

This clonotype came up a few times. The chain couples TRBV27 to TRBJ2-5, with TRBD1 identical over 9 bases. V was pared by 6 bases and J by 4 bases, with 9 bases of the junction left unmatched. The CDR3 spans 15 residues. In germline, CDR1 is MNHEY, CDR2 SMNVEV (reference sequence). The CDR3 nucleotides read TGTGCCAGCAGGCCTTCACAGGGGGCCCTAGAGACCCAGTACTTC. This translates into CASRPSQGALETQYF.

This clonotype was seen more than once but under ten times. This sequence joins TRBV21-1 and TRBJ1-5; no check of the table's D call, TRBD1, against the DNA was made. TRBV21-1 has pseudogene status. The CDR3 has 19 amino acids. The CDR3 DNA is TGTGCCAGCAGCCAAAGGGAGAGACAGAACAGCTATAGCAATCAGCCCCAGCATTTT. This gives the protein CASSQRERQNSYSNQPQHF.

This clonotype was observed a few times. The chain is built from TRBV12-3 or TRBV12-4 and TRBJ1-4; D perhaps matches TRBD1 (5 bases). CDR3 length: 14 residues. The V and J ends lost 3 bases and 5 bases respectively, with 10 bases between them. The CDR3 region is CASSFKQANEKLFF. The CDR3 DNA follows: TGTGCCAGCAGTTTTAAACAGGCGAATGAAAAACTGTTTTTT.

This chain uses TRBV9 with TRBJ2-2; D gene ambiguous. This CDR3 comprises 13 residues. Germline CDR1 and CDR2: SGDLS and YYNGEE. With 0 bases removed from V and 8 bases from J, the gap between germline ends came to 8 bases. The CDR3 DNA reads as TGTGCCAGCAGCGTAGTCGTGGGTGGGGAGCTGTTTTTT. It yields the protein CASSVVVGGELFF.

There are a few counts of this clonotype. The chain couples TRBV27 to TRBJ1-1; 9 nucleotides agree with TRBD1. With 5 bases clipped from V and 0 bases from J, the junction kept 7 bases outside the gene matches. Germline CDR1 reads MNHEY; CDR2 reads SMNVEV (reference sequence). This CDR3 region has 16 residues. The CDR3 protein is CASSRGTGLMNTEAFF. The CDR3, as DNA: TGTGCCAGCAGTCGTGGGACAGGGCTAATGAACACTGAAGCTTTCTTT.

The table lists this clonotype with a few counts. The chain joins TRBV27 to TRBJ1-1; D unresolved. Germline V gene lookup returns CDR1 MNHEY and CDR2 SMNVEV (reference sequence). V lost 2 bases to trimming and J lost 2 bases, with 18 bases between them. CDR3 length equals 17 residues. The DNA of the CDR3 is TGTGCCAGCAGTTTAGTTCCCGCGGTAGGGCCAAACACTGAAGCTTTCTTT. This translates into CASSLVPAVGPNTEAFF.

This clonotype was detected only a few times. The V and J genes are TRBV11-2 and TRBJ1-2; D uncertain. The CDR3 spans 12 residues. Trimming stripped 4 bases from V and 1 base from J, with 4 bases between. Germline CDR1 is SGHAT and CDR2 is FQNNGV. In nucleotides, the CDR3 is TGTGCCAGCAGCTCCGTTAACTATGGCTACACCTTC. Translated: CASSSVNYGYTF.